Listed here are 14 T cell receptor beta chains from one sample, sequenced in a study of blood T cell repertoires in COVID-19. TCRdb keeps only in-frame clones here, not all; method: immunoSEQ multiplex PCR. The data show 220,000 or so clones, approximately 86% seen once. Material: peripheral blood. The receptors come from a woman of 80 years or more with acute or convalescent COVID-19.

The J gene is TRBJ2-7, the V gene TRBV3-1 (or the pseudogene TRBV3-2); D is perhaps TRBD1 (7 bases). The germline V and J ends were trimmed by 2 bases and 4 bases, with 18 bases remaining between them. This CDR3 comprises 16 residues. Germline values: CDR1 LGHDT, CDR2 YNNKEL (reference sequence). The CDR3 nucleotides read TGTGCCAGCAGCCAATCGGGGCAGGGGGGAAAATACGAGCAGTACTTC. It translates to CASSQSGQGGKYEQYF.

V is TRBV3-1 (or the pseudogene TRBV3-2) and J is TRBJ2-1; D gene uncertain. The CDR3 has 13 residues. Trimming took off 0 bases at V and 6 bases at J, with 6 bases between the two ends. Germline CDR1 and CDR2: LGHDT and YNNKEL (reference sequence). CDR3 sequence reads: CASSQDYPNEQFF. In DNA, the CDR3 is TGTGCCAGCAGCCAAGATTATCCCAATGAGCAGTTCTTC.

The J gene is TRBJ2-3, the V gene TRBV28, with 8 bases fitting TRBD2. V lost 3 bases to trimming and J lost 1 base; unmatched junction nucleotides: 0. The germline CDR1 and CDR2 sequences are MDHEN and SYDVKM. This CDR3 region has 14 residues. The CDR3 bases are TGTGCCAGCAGTTTTAGCGGGGGCACAGATACGCAGTATTTT. This gives the protein CASSFSGGTDTQYF.

The CDR3 DNA reads as TGCGCCAGCAGCTTGGGTGTTAGCGGACATACGCAGTATTTT. Translating gives CASSLGVSGHTQYF. This chain links TRBV5-1 with TRBJ2-3; a possible D gene is TRBD2 (6 bases). The V gene lost 0 bases and the J gene lost 7 bases, with 12 bases spanning the gap. Germline V lookup: CDR1 SGHRS, CDR2 YFSETQ. The CDR3 sequence is 14 residues long.

The chain combines TRBV6-5 with TRBJ1-1, with D unresolved. This CDR3 has 12 amino acids. V shed 9 bases and J shed 3 bases, with 11 bases lying between them. Germline lookup yields CDR1 MNHEY and CDR2 SVGAGI. CDR3 amino acids: CASSQVYTEAFF. CDR3 bases: TGTGCCAGTTCCCAGGTATACACTGAAGCTTTCTTT.

The V call is TRBV7-2, the J call TRBJ2-7; 7 positions match TRBD1. V gave up 1 base and J gave up 3 bases; unmatched junction bases: 9. Germline assignment: CDR1 SGHTA and CDR2 FQGNSA. The CDR3 has 16 residues. CDR3 bases: TGTGCCAGCAGCTTAGAAGGGACAGTAATGAACTACGAGCAGTACTTC. Its protein product is CASSLEGTVMNYEQYF.

This chain connects TRBV27 to TRBJ1-4; 7 bases line up with TRBD1. The CDR3 has 13 residues. CDR1 and CDR2 (germline): MNHEY, SMNVEV (reference sequence). V trimming: 6 bases; J trimming: 8 bases; junction bases outside the gene matches: 6. The chain's CDR3 is CASRGTDREKLFF. The CDR3 region has the DNA TGTGCCAGCAGAGGGACAGACAGGGAAAAACTGTTTTTT.

The rearrangement uses TRBV30 and TRBJ1-1; the match to TRBD1 covers 9 bases. Per the germline V gene, CDR1 is GTSNPN and CDR2 is SVGIG (reference sequence). This CDR3 spans 15 amino acids. The trim removed 0 bases at V and 5 bases at J, leaving 7 bases unmatched. As DNA, the CDR3 is TGTGCCTGGAGTGTACGGACAGGGGAGGAGACTGAAGCTTTCTTT. Protein: CAWSVRTGEETEAFF. Looking up the rest from reference TRBV30 and TRBJ1-1 gives the full variable domain: SQTIHQWPATLVQPVGSPLSLECTVEGTSNPNLYWYRQAAGRGLQLLFYSVGIGQISSEVPQNLSASRPQDRQFILSSKKLLLSDSGFYLCAWSVRTGEETEAFFGQGTRLTVV.

The chain has TRBV10-3 and TRBJ1-5; the D is unclear. Germline V gene data show CDR1 as ENHRY and CDR2 as SYGVKD. V lost 5 bases to trimming and J lost 8 bases, with 16 bases between them. The CDR3 contains 14 residues. The CDR3 DNA sequence: TGTGCCATCAGTCTTACCCGAGACGGGGAGCCCCAGCATTTT. The encoded protein is CAISLTRDGEPQHF.

The gene calls are TRBV5-1 and TRBJ1-3, with 8 bases matching TRBD1. The CDR3 is 18 amino acids. Germline lookup yields CDR1 SGHRS and CDR2 YFSETQ. V shed 2 bases, J shed 4 bases, and the junction held 14 bases outside the gene matches. In DNA, the CDR3 is TGCGCCAGCAGCTTCGGGGGCTCCCAGGGGGCGCCGGGAAACACCATATATTTT. Its translation is CASSFGGSQGAPGNTIYF.

The chain recombines TRBV11-2 with TRBJ2-3; 10 bases agree with TRBD2. Trimming removed 5 bases from V and 4 bases from J; junction bases left unmatched: 9. Germline CDR1 is SGHAT and CDR2 is FQNNGV. The CDR3 extends over 16 amino acids. For the CDR3, the DNA is TGTGCCAGCAGCCCCATGGGGCTAGCGGGAGCAGATACGCAGTATTTT. Encoded protein: CASSPMGLAGADTQYF.

Only a few counts were recorded for this clone. The chain carries TRBV7-9 and TRBJ2-1; 8 bases agree with TRBD2. CDR3 length: 14 residues. The V gene end was trimmed by 5 bases and the J gene end by 7 bases; junction bases not matched to a gene: 7. The germline V gene encodes CDR1 SEHNR and CDR2 FQNEAQ (reference sequence). CDR3 region: CASSQAGGWNEQFF. CDR3 nucleotides: TGTGCCAGCAGCCAGGCGGGGGGTTGGAATGAGCAGTTCTTC.

In DNA, the CDR3 is TGTGCCAGCAGCAGAAAGACAGGGGGTGGCTACGAGCAGTACTTC. Its translation is CASSRKTGGGYEQYF. The rearrangement uses TRBV5-4 and TRBJ2-7; 9 positions match TRBD1. The V gene's germline CDR1 is SGHNT and CDR2 YYREEE (reference sequence). Trimming cost V 4 bases and J 3 bases; bases outside gene matches: 8. The CDR3 loop spans 15 amino acids.

This clone has only a few counts. The chain recombines TRBV6-2 or TRBV6-3 with TRBJ1-2; TRBD1 might be the D (5 bases). Trimming removed 2 bases at V and 6 bases at J, with 13 bases between. The CDR3 is made up of 14 amino acids. Germline V CDR1 and CDR2: MNHEY, SVGEGT. DNA for the CDR3: TGTGCCAGCAGTTACAGGGGATATGTGGATGGCTACACCTTC. It is translated as CASSYRGYVDGYTF.